This T cell receptor beta chain originates from a study of blood T cell repertoires in COVID-19. Study overall: The study drew acute and convalescent COVID-19 samples from the United States, Italy and Spain. The analysed material was cDNA or gDNA that came from T cells, B-cell-depleted T cells, or PBMCs.

The CDR3 totals 16 residues. V gave up 3 bases and J gave up 4 bases; unmatched junction bases: 12. Germline assignment: CDR1 MDHEN and CDR2 SYDVKM. This clone was seen more than once but under ten times. Original processing notes: Estimation of nucleated cell counts was performed using reference gene primer amplification. Assay: immunoSEQ multiplex PCR; the TCRdb copy retains only in-frame clones and omits some. That table is the source of V, J and clone size, and D and trimming were worked out from the DNA. This sample carries some 85,000 clones, more than 65% of them seen once, and the ten largest clones take about a fifth.

V usage is TRBV28 and J usage is TRBJ2-7; 7 nucleotides match TRBD2. Sequencing input: peripheral blood. The receptor's source is an elderly woman with active or convalescent COVID-19. This CDR3 reads CASSLAWGGGLYEQYF. CDR3 coding DNA: TGTGCCAGCAGTTTGGCCTGGGGCGGGGGACTGTACGAGCAGTACTTC.